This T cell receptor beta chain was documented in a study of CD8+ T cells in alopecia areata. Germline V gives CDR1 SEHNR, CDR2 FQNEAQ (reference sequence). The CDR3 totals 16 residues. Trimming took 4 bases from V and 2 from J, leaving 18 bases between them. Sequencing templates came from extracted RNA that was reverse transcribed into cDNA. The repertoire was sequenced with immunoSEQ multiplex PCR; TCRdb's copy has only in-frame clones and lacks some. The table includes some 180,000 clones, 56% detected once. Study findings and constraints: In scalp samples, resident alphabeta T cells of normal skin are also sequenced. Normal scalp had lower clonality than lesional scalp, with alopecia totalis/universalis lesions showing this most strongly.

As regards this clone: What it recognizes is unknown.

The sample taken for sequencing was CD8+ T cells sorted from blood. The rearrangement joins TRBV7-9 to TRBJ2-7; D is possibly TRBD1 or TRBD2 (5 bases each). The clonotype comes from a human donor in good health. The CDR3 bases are TGTGCCAGCAGCTGGGGCTCCGGGATGAAGGCCTACGAGCAGTACTTC. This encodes CASSWGSGMKAYEQYF.